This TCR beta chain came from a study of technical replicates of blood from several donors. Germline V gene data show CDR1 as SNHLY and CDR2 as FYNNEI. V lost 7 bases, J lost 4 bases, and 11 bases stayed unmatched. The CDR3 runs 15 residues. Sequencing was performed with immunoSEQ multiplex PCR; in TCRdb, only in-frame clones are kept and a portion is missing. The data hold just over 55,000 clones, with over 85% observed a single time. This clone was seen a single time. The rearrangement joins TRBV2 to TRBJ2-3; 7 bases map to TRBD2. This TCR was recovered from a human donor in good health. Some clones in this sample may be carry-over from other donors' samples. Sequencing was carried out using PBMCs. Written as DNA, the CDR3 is TGTGCCAGCAAACGGACTAGTCAATTTGCAGATACGCAGTATTTT. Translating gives CASKRTSQFADTQYF.